One and the same sample provided the 20 T cell receptor beta chains below, sequenced in a study of T cell changes during pregnancy in multiple sclerosis. Assay: immunoSEQ multiplex PCR; the TCRdb copy retains only in-frame clones and omits some. Found here are tens of thousands of clones, nearly 90% of them singletons; the top ten hold approximately 1.3%. Sequencing was performed on CD4+ T cells from peripheral blood mononuclear cells, taken in the first trimester of pregnancy. The receptors come from a female donor with multiple sclerosis, enrolled in a pregnancy study.

The rearrangement joins TRBV4-1 to TRBJ1-4, with a possible D match to TRBD1 (6 bases). With 4 bases removed from V and 7 bases from J, the gap between germline ends came to 13 bases. The germline CDR1 and CDR2 sequences are MGHRA and YSYEKL. The CDR3 spans 14 residues. CDR3 nucleotides: TGCGCCAGCAGCCGACAGGTAGGGGGTGAAAAACTGTTTTTT. Translated: CASSRQVGGEKLFF.

The chain recombines TRBV10-3 with TRBJ2-1, with D perhaps matching TRBD1 (6 bases). The CDR3 consists of 16 residues. V shed 4 bases and J shed 1 base, with 14 bases lying between them. Per germline, CDR1 ENHRY and CDR2 SYGVKD. CDR3 coding DNA: TGTGCCATCAGTGGGAAGGGGGATGGGTCCTACAATGAGCAGTTCTTC. Translated, it gives CAISGKGDGSYNEQFF.

The V and J genes are TRBV11-2 and TRBJ2-2, with 7 bases that match TRBD1. Trimming cost V 6 bases and J 6 bases; bases outside gene matches: 7. The CDR3 has 14 residues. Germline V gene lookup returns CDR1 SGHAT and CDR2 FQNNGV. In DNA form, the CDR3 reads TGTGCCAGCAGGCCACAGGGGCACGCCGGGGAGCTGTTTTTT. This translates into CASRPQGHAGELFF.

The J gene is TRBJ1-5, the V gene TRBV5-1; D may be TRBD1 (6 bases). CDR3 length equals 14 residues. V was pared by 4 bases and J by 8 bases, with 16 bases between. The germline CDR1 and CDR2 sequences are SGHRS and YFSETQ. CDR3 sequence: CASSPTGRWEPQHF. In DNA form, the CDR3 reads TGCGCCAGCAGCCCCACAGGGCGCTGGGAGCCCCAGCATTTT.

The V call is TRBV10-3, the J call TRBJ1-6; D remains ambiguous. V lost 4 bases and J 7 bases, leaving 8 bases between the germline ends. This CDR3 region has 13 residues. Germline CDR1 ENHRY, CDR2 SYGVKD. Here the CDR3 DNA reads TGTGCCATCAGTGGGGAGACAAATTCACCCCTCCACTTT. Translated: CAISGETNSPLHF.

This clone occurred once. The CDR3 region has the DNA TGTGCCACCAGCAGAGATCTACTAGCGGGAGGAAAGGGCTACGAGCAGTACTTC. Protein product: CATSRDLLAGGKGYEQYF. The J gene is TRBJ2-7, the V gene TRBV15; 12 bases map to TRBD2. CDR1 is LNHNV, CDR2 YYDKDF, per germline (reference sequence). V trimming: 0 bases; J trimming: 3 bases; junction bases outside the gene matches: 9. The CDR3 sequence is 18 residues long.

The chain combines TRBV18 with TRBJ2-3; TRBD1 agrees at 7 bases. Germline lookup yields CDR1 KGHSH and CDR2 LQKENI. J gave up 2 bases and V 6 bases, and 8 bases lay outside the gene matches. The length of the CDR3 is 15 residues. The CDR3 DNA is TGTGCCAGCTCGCTGTCGACAGGGAACACAGATACGCAGTATTTT. Protein product: CASSLSTGNTDTQYF. Full variable domain (rest looked up from reference TRBV18 and TRBJ2-3): NAGVMQNPRHLVRRRGQEARLRCSPMKGHSHVYWYRQLPEEGLKFMVYLQKENIIDESGMPKERFSAEFPKEGPSILRIQQVVRGDSAAYFCASSLSTGNTDTQYFGPGTRLTVL.

This chain connects TRBV13 to TRBJ2-7, with 7 bases identical to TRBD2. Trimming cost V 4 bases and J 4 bases; bases outside gene matches: 10. The CDR3 runs to 15 residues. Per the germline V gene, CDR1 is PRHDT and CDR2 is FYEKMQ (reference sequence). CDR3 sequence (DNA): TGTGCCAGCAGCTCCCTGGCGGGAGAGTATTACGAGCAGTACTTC. Translating it yields CASSSLAGEYYEQYF. Supplemented by reference TRBV13 and TRBJ2-7, the full variable domain reads AAGVIQSPRHLIKEKRETATLKCYPIPRHDTVYWYQQGPGQDPQFLISFYEKMQSDKGSIPDRFSAQQFSDYHSELNMSSLELGDSALYFCASSSLAGEYYEQYFGPGTRLTVT.

This clone occurred a few times. This chain links TRBV6-6 with TRBJ1-2; D perhaps matches TRBD1 (6 bases). Per germline, CDR1 MNHNY and CDR2 SVGAGI (reference sequence). The CDR3 covers 13 residues. Deletions cut 2 bases from V and 6 bases from J, with 10 bases between. CDR3 coding DNA: TGTGCCAGCAGTTACAGAGGGGGAGATGGCTACACCTTC. It yields the protein CASSYRGGDGYTF.

This chain links TRBV6-5 with TRBJ1-1; D unclear. V shed 0 bases and J shed 7 bases, with 9 bases lying between them. CDR1 and CDR2 (germline): MNHEY, SVGAGI. This CDR3 contains 13 residues. The CDR3 sequence: CASSYSVGLEAFF. The CDR3 bases are TGTGCCAGCAGTTACTCGGTGGGCCTTGAAGCTTTCTTT.

V usage is TRBV5-1 and J usage is TRBJ2-3; 12 bases fit TRBD2. The V gene's germline CDR1 is SGHRS and CDR2 YFSETQ. J lost 5 bases, V lost 0 bases, and 10 bases had no gene match. The CDR3 has 18 amino acids. In DNA, the CDR3 is TGCGCCAGCAGCTTGGGCCGCTCTAGCGGGAGGGCCGAAGATACGCAGTATTTT. Translating gives CASSLGRSSGRAEDTQYF.

A single count supports this clone. The CDR3 protein is CASSLRGEQFF. The CDR3 nucleotides are TGTGCCAGCAGCTTGCGAGGTGAGCAGTTCTTC. The chain recombines TRBV5-4 with TRBJ2-1; D unclear. The V end was cut by 1 base, the J end by 9 bases, with 5 bases between. Germline CDR1 is SGHNT and CDR2 is YYREEE (reference sequence). The CDR3 extends over 11 amino acids.

The chain joins TRBV5-1 to TRBJ2-1; TRBD2 matches 11 bases. From germline, CDR1 is SGHRS and CDR2 YFSETQ. Trimming took 0 bases from V and 2 from J; bases not matched to a gene: 7. The CDR3 has 18 residues. CDR3 region: CASSLAGGLAEPYNEQFF. The CDR3 DNA reads as TGCGCCAGCAGCTTGGCCGGGGGACTAGCGGAGCCCTACAATGAGCAGTTCTTC.

The V gene is TRBV28, the J gene TRBJ2-2; TRBD2 aligns across 12 bases. Germline values: CDR1 MDHEN, CDR2 SYDVKM. V shed 6 bases, J shed 4 bases, and the junction held 9 bases outside the gene matches. CDR3 size: 17 residues. DNA of the CDR3: TGTGCCAGCAGCCCTTCGACTAGCGGGAGTATCACCGGGGAGCTGTTTTTT. Amino acid sequence: CASSPSTSGSITGELFF.

This clone was recorded only once. V usage is TRBV18 and J usage is TRBJ1-5, with D unclear. This CDR3 is built from 15 residues. Trimming removed 8 bases from V and 4 bases from J, with 18 bases in between. Per the germline V gene, CDR1 is KGHSH and CDR2 is LQKENI. The CDR3 here is CASDPTGIGNQPQHF. The DNA for the CDR3 is TGTGCCAGCGACCCGACGGGTATTGGGAATCAGCCCCAGCATTTT.

The V call is TRBV5-1, the J call TRBJ2-3; 10 bases agree with TRBD2. Unmatched junction bases numbered 9, after V lost 4 bases and J lost 4 bases. The CDR3 length is 16 residues. Germline assignment: CDR1 SGHRS and CDR2 YFSETQ. The DNA for the CDR3 is TGCGCCAGCAGCCCTGTAGCGGGAGGAGTCCCAGATACGCAGTATTTT. This codes for CASSPVAGGVPDTQYF.

The table lists this clone with a count of one. The V gene is TRBV7-2, the J gene TRBJ2-7, with TRBD1 matching over 7 bases. The V gene end was trimmed by 5 bases and the J gene end by 6 bases; junction bases not matched to a gene: 16. The CDR3 consists of 16 residues. Germline V gives CDR1 SGHTA, CDR2 FQGNSA. The CDR3 sequence: CASSNPGFKQGSEQYF. CDR3 nucleotide sequence: TGTGCCAGCAGCAATCCGGGTTTCAAACAGGGGTCCGAGCAGTACTTC.

The V call is TRBV19, the J call TRBJ2-5, with 9 bases fitting TRBD2. The CDR3 is 14 residues long. Germline V gene lookup returns CDR1 LNHDA and CDR2 SQIVND (reference sequence). Trimming took 6 bases from V and 5 from J; bases not matched to a gene: 7. The CDR3 DNA reads TGTGCCAGTAGGGGGGGACTAGCCGGTGAGACCCAGTACTTC. This translates into CASRGGLAGETQYF.

This clone was seen a single time. V gene TRBV2 combines with J gene TRBJ1-5, with D maybe TRBD1 (5 bases). V shed 6 bases and J shed 5 bases, with 11 bases lying between them. Germline-derived CDR1 and CDR2 are SNHLY and FYNNEI. This CDR3 has 13 amino acids. Here the CDR3 reads CASRRDRDQPQHF. CDR3 sequence (DNA): TGTGCCAGCAGGAGAGACAGAGATCAGCCCCAGCATTTT.

The chain recombines TRBV6-5 with TRBJ1-3; D may be TRBD1 (6 bases). This CDR3 region has 15 residues. Germline CDR1 and CDR2: MNHEY and SVGAGI. V was shortened by 6 bases and J by 1 base, with 13 bases between the two germline ends. CDR3 DNA: TGTGCCAGCAGCGGACAGCATCTTTCTGGAAACACCATATATTTT. Translated, it gives CASSGQHLSGNTIYF.